The entry that follows covers one T cell receptor beta chain sequence. Residents of about two dozen US areas, aged about 18 to 89 years, made up the participants. This sample was included in a study of blood T cell repertoires in COVID-19. In the study overall: Material from acute and convalescent COVID-19 was sourced from the United States, Italy and Spain. PBMCs, B-cell-depleted T cells, or T cells were the source of the cDNA or gDNA that made up the material.

CDR3 size: 13 residues. Unmatched junction bases numbered 8, after V lost 6 bases and J lost 8 bases. Per the original methods: Cell counts per sample came from amplifying reference gene primers. The repertoire was sequenced with immunoSEQ multiplex PCR; TCRdb's copy has only in-frame clones and lacks some. V and J calls and clone size are given by that table; D and trimming were obtained from the DNA. The sample includes approximately 190,000 clones, 70% to 85% of them seen just once. What was sequenced was PBMCs or T cells enriched from blood (not recorded which). This sequence originates from a woman aged 55 to 70 with acute COVID-19. The V and J genes are TRBV12-3 or TRBV12-4 and TRBJ1-2; TRBD1 agrees at 8 bases. CDR3: CASRPGQGYGYTF. Here the CDR3 DNA reads TGTGCCAGCAGACCAGGACAGGGCTACGGCTACACCTTC.